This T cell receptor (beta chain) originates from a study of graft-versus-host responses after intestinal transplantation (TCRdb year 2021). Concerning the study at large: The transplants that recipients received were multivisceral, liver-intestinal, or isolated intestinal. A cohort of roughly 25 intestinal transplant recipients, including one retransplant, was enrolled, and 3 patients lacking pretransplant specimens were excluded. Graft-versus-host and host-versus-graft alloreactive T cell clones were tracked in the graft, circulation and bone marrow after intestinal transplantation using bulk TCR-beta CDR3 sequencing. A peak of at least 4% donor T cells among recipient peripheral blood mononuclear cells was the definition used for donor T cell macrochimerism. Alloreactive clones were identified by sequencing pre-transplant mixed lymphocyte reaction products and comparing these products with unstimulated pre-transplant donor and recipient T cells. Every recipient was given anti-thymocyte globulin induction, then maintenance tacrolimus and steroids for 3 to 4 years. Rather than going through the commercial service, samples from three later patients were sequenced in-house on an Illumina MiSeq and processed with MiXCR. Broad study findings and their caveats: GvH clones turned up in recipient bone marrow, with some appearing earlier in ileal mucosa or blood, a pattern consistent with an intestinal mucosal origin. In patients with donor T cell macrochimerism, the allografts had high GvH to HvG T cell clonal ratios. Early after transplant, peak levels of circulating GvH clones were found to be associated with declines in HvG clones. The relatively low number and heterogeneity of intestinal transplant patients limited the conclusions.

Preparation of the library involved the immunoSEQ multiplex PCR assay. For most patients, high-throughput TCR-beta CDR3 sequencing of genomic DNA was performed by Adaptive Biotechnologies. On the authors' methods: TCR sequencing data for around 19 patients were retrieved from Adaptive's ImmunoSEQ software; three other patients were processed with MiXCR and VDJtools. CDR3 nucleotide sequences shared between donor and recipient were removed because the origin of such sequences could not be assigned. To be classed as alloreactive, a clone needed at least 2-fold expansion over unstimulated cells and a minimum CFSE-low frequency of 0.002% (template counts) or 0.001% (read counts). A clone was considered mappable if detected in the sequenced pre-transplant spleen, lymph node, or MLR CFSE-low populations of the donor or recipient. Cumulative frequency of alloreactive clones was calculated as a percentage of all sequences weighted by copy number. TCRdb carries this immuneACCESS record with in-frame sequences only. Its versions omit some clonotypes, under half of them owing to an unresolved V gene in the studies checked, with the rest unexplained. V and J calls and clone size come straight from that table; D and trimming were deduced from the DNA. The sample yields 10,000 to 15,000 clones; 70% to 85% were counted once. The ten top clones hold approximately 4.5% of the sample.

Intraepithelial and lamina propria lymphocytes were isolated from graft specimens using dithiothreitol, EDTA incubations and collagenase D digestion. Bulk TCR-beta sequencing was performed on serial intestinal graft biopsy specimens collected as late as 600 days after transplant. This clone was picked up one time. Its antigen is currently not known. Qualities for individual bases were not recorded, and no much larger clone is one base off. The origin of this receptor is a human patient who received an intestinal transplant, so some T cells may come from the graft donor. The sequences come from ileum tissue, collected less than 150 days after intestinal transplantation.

The DNA sequence is TGTGCCAGCAGCTTCCGGACTAGCGGGAGGGGGTACAATGAGCAGTTCTTC. Its translation is CASSFRTSGRGYNEQFF. This receptor chain uses TRBV7-8 and TRBJ2-1; TRBD2 lines up with 15 middle nucleotides. V is cut back by 3 bases and J by 4 bases, with 4 bases in the junction unmatched. Taken from cysteine to phenylalanine, the CDR3 has 17 residues. Just CDR3 DNA is preserved here, 51 bases in frame from base 1. From a lookup of the germline V gene, CDR1 and CDR2 are SGHVS and FQNEAQ.